The present T cell receptor (beta chain) was sequenced within a study of neurological immune-mediated disorders. The germline V gene encodes CDR1 DFQATT and CDR2 SNEGSKA (reference sequence). CDR3 size: 15 residues. V shed 2 bases and J 7 bases; nucleotides not matched to a gene: 12. cDNA synthesis was performed by 5'RACE with 10-nucleotide random UMIs. TCRdb recomputed calls from the 5' RACE reads with MiXCR, one row per CDR3 protein. This table has over 60,000 distinct CDR3 sequences, under 5.5% appearing once. General observations from the study: There were no CDR3 amino acid sequences shared by expanded clones across subjects, a result suggesting private repertoires in all groups. Repertoires from 18 of 34 multiple sclerosis patients grouped phylogenetically into a related-CDR3 cluster, suggesting a possible signature.

Remarks on this clonotype: Its antigen is undetermined.

The sequenced sample consisted of PBMCs. The sequence derives from a woman aged 45-60 years with multiple sclerosis. The chain couples TRBV20-1 to TRBJ2-7; 9 bases line up with TRBD1. The CDR3 region is CSARPMTGGMREQYF. As DNA, the CDR3 is TGCAGTGCTAGACCGATGACAGGGGGGATGAGGGAGCAGTACTTC.